The 27 T cell receptor beta chains listed next were all sequenced from one sample in a study of blood T cell repertoires in COVID-19. TCRdb keeps only in-frame clones here, not all; method: immunoSEQ multiplex PCR. The sample holds about 150,000 clones, 88% seen once. Input material: peripheral blood. The source is a human donor with COVID-19, enrolled during active disease. The donor label of this sample is uncertain.

The CDR3 reads CASSFGQGGTDTQYF. CDR3 DNA: TGTGCCAGTAGTTTTGGACAGGGAGGCACAGATACGCAGTATTTT. V is TRBV19 and J is TRBJ2-3, with 8 nucleotides matching TRBD1. Germline trimming cut 5 bases from V and 1 base from J; bases unmatched to any gene: 5. Per the germline V gene, CDR1 is LNHDA and CDR2 is SQIVND (reference sequence). The CDR3 length is 15 residues.

Only a few counts were recorded for this clone. The rearrangement uses TRBV25-1 and TRBJ2-7; 7 bases are shared with TRBD1. Germline V gene lookup returns CDR1 MGHDK and CDR2 SYGVNS. This CDR3 spans 14 amino acids. V lost 3 bases and J lost 7; bases outside the gene matches: 9. The CDR3 DNA sequence: TGTGCCAGCAGTGATACAGGGGCGAGTGAGGAGCAGTACTTC. Its translation: CASSDTGASEEQYF.

The chain has TRBV3-1 (or the pseudogene TRBV3-2) and TRBJ1-2, with 9 bases lining up with TRBD1. This CDR3 region has 15 residues. Germline CDR1 and CDR2: LGHDT and YNNKEL (reference sequence). The trim removed 4 bases at V and 4 bases at J, leaving 7 bases unmatched. DNA for the CDR3: TGTGCCAGCAGCCTAAACAGGGGGCTGGGCTATGGCTACACCTTC. Translated: CASSLNRGLGYGYTF.

The table lists this clone with a few counts. V gene TRBV5-1 combines with J gene TRBJ1-6, with 8 nucleotides matching TRBD1. Looked up from germline, CDR1 is SGHRS and CDR2 is YFSETQ. The CDR3 is made up of 15 amino acids. The trim removed 3 bases at V and 5 bases at J, leaving 4 bases unmatched. The CDR3 nucleotides are TGCGCCAGCAGCTCCAGGACAGGGAATAATTCACCCCTCCACTTT. This translates into CASSSRTGNNSPLHF. Using reference TRBV5-1 and TRBJ1-6 for the parts outside the CDR3, the full variable domain is KAGVTQTPRYLIKTRGQQVTLSCSPISGHRSVSWYQQTPGQGLQFLFEYFSETQRNKGNFPGRFSGRQFSNSRSEMNVSTLELGDSALYLCASSSRTGNNSPLHFGNGTRLTVT.

The chain employs TRBV11-2 and TRBJ2-4; 12 positions match TRBD1. Trimming cost V 6 bases and J 2 bases; bases outside gene matches: 8. Germline assignment: CDR1 SGHAT and CDR2 FQNNGV. CDR3 length equals 17 residues. The CDR3 loop reads CASRQPGQGATKNIQYF. The CDR3 nucleotides read TGTGCCAGCAGGCAACCGGGACAGGGGGCGACCAAAAACATTCAGTACTTC.

The chain employs TRBV12-3 or TRBV12-4 and TRBJ1-4, with D possibly TRBD1 on 5 matching bases. V lost 3 bases and J 5 bases, leaving 7 bases between the germline ends. The CDR3 runs to 13 residues. The CDR3 region is CASSFGGNEKLFF. The CDR3 bases are TGTGCCAGCAGTTTTGGGGGGAATGAAAAACTGTTTTTT.

CDR3 sequence: CASSRGTGSGGYTF. CDR3 DNA: TGTGCCAGCAGCCGAGGGACAGGCTCGGGGGGCTACACCTTC. The chain couples TRBV7-9 to TRBJ1-2; 8 bases are a match to TRBD1. Germline values: CDR1 SEHNR, CDR2 FQNEAQ (reference sequence). CDR3 length: 14 amino acids. The V segment lost 5 bases and the J segment 8 bases; nucleotides outside the gene matches: 10.

This chain uses TRBV6-6 with TRBJ1-1; possible D gene TRBD1, 5 bases. The CDR3 has 15 amino acids. Trimming shortened V by 5 bases and J by 0 bases, and 13 bases separated the two germline ends. Germline-derived CDR1 and CDR2 are MNHNY and SVGAGI (reference sequence). The CDR3 is CASSPPDSLNTEAFF. The CDR3 region has the DNA TGTGCCAGCAGTCCTCCCGACAGCTTGAACACTGAAGCTTTCTTT.

This CDR3 is CASRVDTNNEQFF. The CDR3 DNA reads as TGTGCCAGCCGAGTTGACACAAACAATGAGCAGTTCTTC. The chain employs TRBV7-8 and TRBJ2-1; D uncertain. This CDR3 contains 13 residues. The germline V gene encodes CDR1 SGHVS and CDR2 FQNEAQ. Trimming took 8 bases from V and 5 from J, leaving 13 bases between them.

This chain joins TRBV4-1 and TRBJ2-2, with 11 bases matching TRBD1. V trimming: 4 bases; J trimming: 5 bases; junction bases outside the gene matches: 3. The CDR3 runs 15 residues. Germline assignment: CDR1 MGHRA and CDR2 YSYEKL. CDR3 residues: CASSRGQGATGELFF. Here the CDR3 DNA reads TGCGCCAGCAGCCGAGGACAGGGGGCGACCGGGGAGCTGTTTTTT.

This chain uses TRBV6-5 with TRBJ1-3, with 10 bases lining up with TRBD1. The CDR3 loop spans 16 amino acids. Trimming removed 6 bases from V and 7 bases from J; junction bases left unmatched: 12. The germline V gene has CDR1 MNHEY and CDR2 SVGAGI. CDR3: CASSYGTGTGANTIYF. CDR3 nucleotide sequence: TGTGCCAGCAGCTACGGAACCGGGACAGGGGCGAACACCATATATTTT.

This chain joins TRBV4-1 and TRBJ1-6; 7 bases match TRBD1. V was pared by 0 bases and J by 5 bases, with 7 bases of the junction left unmatched. The CDR3 loop spans 17 amino acids. Germline CDR1 reads MGHRA; CDR2 reads YSYEKL. CDR3 residues: CASSQERGPADNSPLHF. DNA of the CDR3: TGCGCCAGCAGCCAAGAAAGGGGGCCCGCCGATAATTCACCCCTCCACTTT.

This chain uses TRBV4-2 with TRBJ1-6, with a possible D match to TRBD1 (6 bases). This CDR3 has 16 residues. Germline CDR1 reads LGHNA; CDR2 reads YNFKEQ. V was cut by 0 bases and J by 4 bases, with 10 bases left in between. CDR3 sequence reads: CASSQEQGDYNSPLHF. The CDR3, as DNA: TGTGCCAGCAGCCAAGAACAGGGTGATTATAATTCACCCCTCCACTTT.

The V gene is TRBV25-1, the J gene TRBJ1-4; maybe TRBD1 (5 bases). The ends were cut back, 6 bases at V and 6 bases at J, with 14 bases in the middle. Germline values: CDR1 MGHDK, CDR2 SYGVNS. The CDR3 has 14 amino acids. The CDR3 sequence: CASRPTAGDEKLFF. Here the CDR3 DNA reads TGTGCCAGCAGGCCAACAGCGGGGGATGAAAAACTGTTTTTT.

The chain joins TRBV24-1 to TRBJ2-7; 8 nucleotides line up with TRBD1. This CDR3 region has 16 residues. Per germline, CDR1 KGHDR and CDR2 SFDVKD. Unmatched junction bases numbered 7, after V lost 1 base and J lost 3 bases. The CDR3, as DNA: TGTGCCACCAGTGATTTATTCAGGACAGGGATCTACGAGCAGTACTTC. As protein: CATSDLFRTGIYEQYF.

The J gene is TRBJ2-7, the V gene TRBV3-1 (or the pseudogene TRBV3-2), with 9 bases that match TRBD2. V lost 1 base, J lost 5 bases, and 3 bases stayed unmatched. CDR3 length: 14 residues. Germline lookup yields CDR1 LGHDT and CDR2 YNNKEL (reference sequence). The CDR3 DNA follows: TGTGCCAGCAGCCAAGTTAGCGGGAGAGACGAGCAGTACTTC. This encodes CASSQVSGRDEQYF.

This chain links TRBV10-3 with TRBJ1-3, with TRBD1 identical over 7 bases. The V gene's germline CDR1 is ENHRY and CDR2 SYGVKD. Trimming at V came to 0 bases and at J to 0 bases, leaving 5 bases not matched to a gene. The CDR3 covers 17 residues. The chain's CDR3 is CAISESEGGRSGNTIYF. Here the CDR3 DNA reads TGTGCCATCAGTGAGTCGGAAGGGGGCCGCTCTGGAAACACCATATATTTT.

This chain joins TRBV12-5 and TRBJ2-1; 9 positions agree with TRBD2. Germline CDR1 is LGHNT and CDR2 is FRNRAP. The J segment lost 8 bases and the V segment lost 6 bases, leaving 11 bases of the junction unmatched. The CDR3 length is 15 residues. The CDR3 sequence: CASGTPRGRADEQFF. CDR3 sequence (DNA): TGTGCTAGTGGCACCCCTCGCGGGAGGGCCGATGAGCAGTTCTTC. The variable domain in full, completed from reference TRBV12-5 and TRBJ2-1, reads DARVTQTPRHKVTEMGQEVTMRCQPILGHNTVFWYRQTMMQGLELLAYFRNRAPLDDSGMPKDRFSAEMPDATLATLKIQPSEPRDSAVYFCASGTPRGRADEQFFGPGTRLTVL.

This chain uses TRBV7-9 with TRBJ2-7; 8 bases align to TRBD1. V was clipped by 2 bases and J by 2 bases; unmatched bases: 8. The germline V gene encodes CDR1 SEHNR and CDR2 FQNEAQ (reference sequence). The CDR3 covers 16 residues. CDR3 residues: CASSLIPGQETYEQYF. The CDR3 DNA follows: TGTGCCAGCAGCTTAATTCCGGGACAGGAAACCTACGAGCAGTACTTC.

This sequence joins TRBV6-5 and TRBJ2-5, with D perhaps TRBD2 (5 bases). The V gene's germline CDR1 is MNHEY and CDR2 SVGAGI. There are 14 residues in the CDR3. V lost 7 bases to trimming and J lost 4 bases, with 16 bases between them. The CDR3 coding sequence is TGTGCCAGCACCCCCCGGCGGGCCCTAGAGACCCAGTACTTC. Its translation: CASTPRRALETQYF.

V is TRBV2 and J is TRBJ1-2; D call uncertain. The CDR3 totals 12 residues. Germline values: CDR1 SNHLY, CDR2 FYNNEI. V dropped 6 bases and J dropped 13 bases, with 18 bases sitting between them. For the CDR3, the DNA is TGTGCCAGCAGGGAGCAGACACTGCGGGTCACCTTC. This gives the protein CASREQTLRVTF. The whole variable domain, remainder taken from reference TRBV2 and TRBJ1-2, is EPEVTQTPSHQVTQMGQEVILRCVPISNHLYFYWYRQILGQKVEFLVSFYNNEISEKSEIFDDQFSVERPDGSNFTLKIRSTKLEDSAMYFCASREQTLRVTFGSGTRLTVV.

This chain uses TRBV25-1 with TRBJ1-2, with no clear D. The CDR3 has 13 amino acids. V dropped 3 bases and J dropped 4 bases, with 9 bases sitting between them. Germline CDR1 is MGHDK and CDR2 is SYGVNS. DNA for the CDR3: TGTGCCAGCAGTGATCCTGACATCTATGGCTACACCTTC. This translates into CASSDPDIYGYTF.

V is TRBV5-1 and J is TRBJ2-2, with 12 nucleotides matching TRBD2. Germline loops: CDR1 SGHRS, CDR2 YFSETQ. With 6 bases clipped from V and 2 bases from J, the junction kept 2 bases outside the gene matches. The CDR3 extends over 15 amino acids. The DNA for the CDR3 is TGCGCCAGCATCGGACTAGCGGGAAACACCGGGGAGCTGTTTTTT. Protein sequence: CASIGLAGNTGELFF.

The gene calls are TRBV5-5 and TRBJ1-2, with 9 bases lining up with TRBD1. The CDR3 consists of 13 residues. Germline lookup yields CDR1 SGHKS and CDR2 YYEKEE (reference sequence). V trimming: 4 bases; J trimming: 8 bases; junction bases outside the gene matches: 6. CDR3 sequence (DNA): TGTGCCAGCAGCGCCGGGACAGGGCTGGGCTACACCTTC. Residues: CASSAGTGLGYTF. Based on the CDR3 plus reference TRBV5-5 and TRBJ1-2, the full variable domain is DAGVTQSPTHLIKTRGQQVTLRCSPISGHKSVSWYQQVLGQGPQFIFQYYEKEERGRGNFPDRFSARQFPNYSSELNVNALLLGDSALYLCASSAGTGLGYTFGSGTRLTVV.

The chain is built from TRBV9 and TRBJ1-3, with 9 positions matching TRBD1. The CDR3 loop spans 16 amino acids. Germline assignment: CDR1 SGDLS and CDR2 YYNGEE. V lost 4 bases, J lost 4 bases, and 9 bases stayed unmatched. The DNA for the CDR3 is TGTGCCAGCAGCCCCCCCGGACAGGGGCCCGGAAACACCATATATTTT. It specifies CASSPPGQGPGNTIYF. The variable domain in full, with the rest retrieved from reference TRBV9 and TRBJ1-3, is DSGVTQTPKHLITATGQRVTLRCSPRSGDLSVYWYQQSLDQGLQFLIQYYNGEERAKGNILERFSAQQFPDLHSELNLSSLELGDSALYFCASSPPGQGPGNTIYFGEGSWLTVV.

The rearrangement joins TRBV5-1 to TRBJ1-1; possibly TRBD1 for D (5 bases). This CDR3 has 15 residues. Trimming cost V 0 bases and J 4 bases, with 13 bases left between them. Per the germline V gene, CDR1 is SGHRS and CDR2 is YFSETQ. The CDR3 loop reads CASSLAAGIATEAFF. The CDR3 DNA is TGCGCCAGCAGCTTGGCGGCAGGGATTGCCACTGAAGCTTTCTTT.

This rearrangement joins TRBV13 to TRBJ1-1, with D unresolved. This CDR3 has 13 residues. V was clipped by 1 base and J by 3 bases, with 6 bases between them. The germline gives CDR1 PRHDT, CDR2 FYEKMQ (reference sequence). The CDR3 loop reads CASSLVSDTEAFF. Here the CDR3 DNA reads TGTGCCAGCAGCTTAGTCAGCGACACTGAAGCTTTCTTT. The whole variable domain, filled in from reference TRBV13 and TRBJ1-1, reads AAGVIQSPRHLIKEKRETATLKCYPIPRHDTVYWYQQGPGQDPQFLISFYEKMQSDKGSIPDRFSAQQFSDYHSELNMSSLELGDSALYFCASSLVSDTEAFFGQGTRLTVV.